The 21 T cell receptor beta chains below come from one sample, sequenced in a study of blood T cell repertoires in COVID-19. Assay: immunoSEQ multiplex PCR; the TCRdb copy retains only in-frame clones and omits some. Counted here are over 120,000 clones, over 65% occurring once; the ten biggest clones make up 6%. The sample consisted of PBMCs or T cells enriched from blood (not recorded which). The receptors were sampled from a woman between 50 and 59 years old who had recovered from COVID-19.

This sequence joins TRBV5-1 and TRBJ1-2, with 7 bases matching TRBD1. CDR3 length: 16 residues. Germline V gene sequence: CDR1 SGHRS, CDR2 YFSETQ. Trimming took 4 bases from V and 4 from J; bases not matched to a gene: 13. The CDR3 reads CASSRATDRVSYGYTF. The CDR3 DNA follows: TGCGCCAGCAGCCGAGCGACCGACAGGGTGTCCTATGGCTACACCTTC.

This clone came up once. DNA of the CDR3: TGTGCCAGCAGCCGAGTGGGACAGGGGGGACTCAATGAGCAGTTCTTC. Translation: CASSRVGQGGLNEQFF. This rearrangement joins TRBV3-1 (or the pseudogene TRBV3-2) to TRBJ2-1; TRBD1 aligns across 11 bases. The CDR3 is 16 amino acids. The germline V gene encodes CDR1 LGHDT and CDR2 YNNKEL (reference sequence). With 4 bases clipped from V and 6 bases from J, the junction kept 8 bases outside the gene matches.

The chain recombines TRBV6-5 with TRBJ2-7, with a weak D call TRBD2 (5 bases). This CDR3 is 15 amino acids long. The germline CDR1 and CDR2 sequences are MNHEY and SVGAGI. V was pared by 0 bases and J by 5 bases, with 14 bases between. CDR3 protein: CASSYSITGKHEQYV. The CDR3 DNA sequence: TGTGCCAGCAGTTACTCGATCACCGGGAAGCACGAGCAGTACGTC.

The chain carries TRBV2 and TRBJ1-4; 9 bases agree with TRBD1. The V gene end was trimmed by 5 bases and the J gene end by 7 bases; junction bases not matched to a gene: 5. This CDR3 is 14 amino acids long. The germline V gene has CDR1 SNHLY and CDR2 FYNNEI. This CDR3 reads CASSTGTGFEKLFF. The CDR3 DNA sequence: TGTGCCAGCAGTACCGGGACAGGGTTTGAAAAACTGTTTTTT. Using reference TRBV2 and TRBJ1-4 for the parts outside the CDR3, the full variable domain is EPEVTQTPSHQVTQMGQEVILRCVPISNHLYFYWYRQILGQKVEFLVSFYNNEISEKSEIFDDQFSVERPDGSNFTLKIRSTKLEDSAMYFCASSTGTGFEKLFFGSGTQLSVL.

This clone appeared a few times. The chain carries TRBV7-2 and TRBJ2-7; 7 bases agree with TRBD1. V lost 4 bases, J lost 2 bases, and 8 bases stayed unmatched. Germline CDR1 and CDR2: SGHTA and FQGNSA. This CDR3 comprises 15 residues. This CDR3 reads CASSYETGPTYEQYF. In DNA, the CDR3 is TGTGCCAGCAGCTATGAGACAGGGCCAACCTACGAGCAGTACTTC.

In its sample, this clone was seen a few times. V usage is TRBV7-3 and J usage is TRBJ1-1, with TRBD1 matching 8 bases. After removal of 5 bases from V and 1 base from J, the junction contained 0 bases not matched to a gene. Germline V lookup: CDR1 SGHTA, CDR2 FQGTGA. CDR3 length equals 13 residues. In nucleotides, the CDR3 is TGTGCCAGCAGCGGACAGGGGAACACTGAAGCTTTCTTT. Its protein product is CASSGQGNTEAFF.

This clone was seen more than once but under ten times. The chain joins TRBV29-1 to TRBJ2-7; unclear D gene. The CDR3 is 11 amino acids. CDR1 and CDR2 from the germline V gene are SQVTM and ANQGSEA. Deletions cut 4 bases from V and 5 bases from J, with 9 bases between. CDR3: CSVGGMDEQYF. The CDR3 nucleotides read TGCAGCGTTGGAGGCATGGACGAGCAGTACTTC.

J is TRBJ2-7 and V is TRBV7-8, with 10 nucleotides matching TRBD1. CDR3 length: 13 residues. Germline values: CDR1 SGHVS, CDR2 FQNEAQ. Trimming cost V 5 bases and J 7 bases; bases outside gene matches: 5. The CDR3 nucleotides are TGTGCCAGCAGCCGACAGGGGGCGGGGGAGCAGTACTTC. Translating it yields CASSRQGAGEQYF.

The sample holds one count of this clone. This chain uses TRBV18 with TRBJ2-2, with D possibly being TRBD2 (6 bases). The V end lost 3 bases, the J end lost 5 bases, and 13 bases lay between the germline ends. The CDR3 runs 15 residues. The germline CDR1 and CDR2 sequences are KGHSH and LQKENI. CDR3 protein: CASSPSGERTGELFF. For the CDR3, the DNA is TGTGCCAGCTCACCCTCGGGGGAGAGGACCGGGGAGCTGTTTTTT.

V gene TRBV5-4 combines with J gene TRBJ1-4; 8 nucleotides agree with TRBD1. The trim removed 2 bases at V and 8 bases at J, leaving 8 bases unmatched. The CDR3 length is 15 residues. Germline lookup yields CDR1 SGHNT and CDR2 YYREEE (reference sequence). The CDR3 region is CASSFYQGAGEKLFF. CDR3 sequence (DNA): TGTGCCAGCAGCTTCTACCAGGGGGCTGGGGAAAAACTGTTTTTT.

DNA of the CDR3: TGTGCCAGCAGCCGCAGGGGATTTGGTGAAAAACTGTTTTTT. It is translated as CASSRRGFGEKLFF. The chain uses TRBV14 and TRBJ1-4, with a tentative D call TRBD1 (6 bases). The germline V and J ends were trimmed by 4 bases and 7 bases, with 13 bases remaining between them. CDR3 size: 14 residues. Germline V gene data show CDR1 as SGHDN and CDR2 as FVKESK.

CDR3 DNA sequence: TGTGCCAGCAGCCCACGGACTGATTCACCCCTCCACTTT. Protein product: CASSPRTDSPLHF. The chain carries TRBV4-2 and TRBJ1-6, with D hard to call. Trimming cost V 4 bases and J 8 bases, with 9 bases left between them. The CDR3 consists of 13 residues. CDR1 and CDR2 (germline): LGHNA, YNFKEQ.

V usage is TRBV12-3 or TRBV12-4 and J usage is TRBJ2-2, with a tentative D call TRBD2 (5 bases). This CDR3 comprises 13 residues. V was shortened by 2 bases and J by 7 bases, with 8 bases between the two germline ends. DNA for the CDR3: TGTGCCAGCAGTTTAAGGGCGGGCGGGGAGCTGTTTTTT. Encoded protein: CASSLRAGGELFF.

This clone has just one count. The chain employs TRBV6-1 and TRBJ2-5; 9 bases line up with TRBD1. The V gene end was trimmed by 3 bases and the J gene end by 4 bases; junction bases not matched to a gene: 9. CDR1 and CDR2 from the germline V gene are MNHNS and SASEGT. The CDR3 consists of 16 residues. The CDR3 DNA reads TGTGCCAGCAGTGAGCGGGACAGGGTGGATCGAGAGACCCAGTACTTC. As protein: CASSERDRVDRETQYF.

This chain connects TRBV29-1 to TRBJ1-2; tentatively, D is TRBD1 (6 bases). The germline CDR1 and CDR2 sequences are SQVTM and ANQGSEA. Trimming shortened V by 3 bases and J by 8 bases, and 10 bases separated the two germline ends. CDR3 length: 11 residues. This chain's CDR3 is CSVDSGGGYTF. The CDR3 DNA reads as TGCAGCGTTGATTCGGGGGGCGGCTACACCTTC.

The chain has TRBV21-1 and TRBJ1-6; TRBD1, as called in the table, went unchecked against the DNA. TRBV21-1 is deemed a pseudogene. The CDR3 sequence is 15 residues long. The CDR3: CASSKVRTGNSPLHF. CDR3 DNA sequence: TGTGCCAGCAGCAAAGTGAGGACAGGGAATTCACCCCTCCACTTT.

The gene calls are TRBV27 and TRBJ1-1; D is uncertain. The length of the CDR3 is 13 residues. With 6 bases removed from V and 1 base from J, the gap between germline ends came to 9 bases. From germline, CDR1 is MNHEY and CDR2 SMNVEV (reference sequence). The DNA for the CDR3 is TGTGCCAGCAGGATCAACAGGAACACTGAAGCTTTCTTT. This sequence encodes CASRINRNTEAFF.

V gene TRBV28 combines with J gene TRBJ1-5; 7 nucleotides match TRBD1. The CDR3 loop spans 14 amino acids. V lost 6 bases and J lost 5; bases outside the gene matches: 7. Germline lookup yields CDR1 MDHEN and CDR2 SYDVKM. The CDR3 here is CASSQGDNYQPQHF. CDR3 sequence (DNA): TGTGCCAGCAGCCAGGGGGACAATTATCAGCCCCAGCATTTT.

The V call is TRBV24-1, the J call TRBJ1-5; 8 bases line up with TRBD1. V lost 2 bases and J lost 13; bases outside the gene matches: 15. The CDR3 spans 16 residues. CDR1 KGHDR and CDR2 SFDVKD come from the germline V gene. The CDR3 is CATSDCNRDRRSLQHF. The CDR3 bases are TGTGCCACCAGTGATTGTAACCGGGACAGGCGATCTTTACAGCATTTT.

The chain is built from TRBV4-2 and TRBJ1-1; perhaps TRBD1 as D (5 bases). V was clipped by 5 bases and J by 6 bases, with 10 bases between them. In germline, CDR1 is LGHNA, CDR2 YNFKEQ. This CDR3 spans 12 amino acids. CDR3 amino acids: CASSDGGSEAFF. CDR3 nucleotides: TGTGCCAGCAGCGACGGGGGGTCTGAAGCTTTCTTT.

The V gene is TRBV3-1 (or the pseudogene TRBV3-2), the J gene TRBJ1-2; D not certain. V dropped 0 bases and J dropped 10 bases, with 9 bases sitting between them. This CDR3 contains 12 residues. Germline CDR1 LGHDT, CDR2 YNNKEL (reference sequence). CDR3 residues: CASSQDGVDYTF. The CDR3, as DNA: TGTGCCAGCAGCCAAGACGGGGTGGACTACACCTTC.